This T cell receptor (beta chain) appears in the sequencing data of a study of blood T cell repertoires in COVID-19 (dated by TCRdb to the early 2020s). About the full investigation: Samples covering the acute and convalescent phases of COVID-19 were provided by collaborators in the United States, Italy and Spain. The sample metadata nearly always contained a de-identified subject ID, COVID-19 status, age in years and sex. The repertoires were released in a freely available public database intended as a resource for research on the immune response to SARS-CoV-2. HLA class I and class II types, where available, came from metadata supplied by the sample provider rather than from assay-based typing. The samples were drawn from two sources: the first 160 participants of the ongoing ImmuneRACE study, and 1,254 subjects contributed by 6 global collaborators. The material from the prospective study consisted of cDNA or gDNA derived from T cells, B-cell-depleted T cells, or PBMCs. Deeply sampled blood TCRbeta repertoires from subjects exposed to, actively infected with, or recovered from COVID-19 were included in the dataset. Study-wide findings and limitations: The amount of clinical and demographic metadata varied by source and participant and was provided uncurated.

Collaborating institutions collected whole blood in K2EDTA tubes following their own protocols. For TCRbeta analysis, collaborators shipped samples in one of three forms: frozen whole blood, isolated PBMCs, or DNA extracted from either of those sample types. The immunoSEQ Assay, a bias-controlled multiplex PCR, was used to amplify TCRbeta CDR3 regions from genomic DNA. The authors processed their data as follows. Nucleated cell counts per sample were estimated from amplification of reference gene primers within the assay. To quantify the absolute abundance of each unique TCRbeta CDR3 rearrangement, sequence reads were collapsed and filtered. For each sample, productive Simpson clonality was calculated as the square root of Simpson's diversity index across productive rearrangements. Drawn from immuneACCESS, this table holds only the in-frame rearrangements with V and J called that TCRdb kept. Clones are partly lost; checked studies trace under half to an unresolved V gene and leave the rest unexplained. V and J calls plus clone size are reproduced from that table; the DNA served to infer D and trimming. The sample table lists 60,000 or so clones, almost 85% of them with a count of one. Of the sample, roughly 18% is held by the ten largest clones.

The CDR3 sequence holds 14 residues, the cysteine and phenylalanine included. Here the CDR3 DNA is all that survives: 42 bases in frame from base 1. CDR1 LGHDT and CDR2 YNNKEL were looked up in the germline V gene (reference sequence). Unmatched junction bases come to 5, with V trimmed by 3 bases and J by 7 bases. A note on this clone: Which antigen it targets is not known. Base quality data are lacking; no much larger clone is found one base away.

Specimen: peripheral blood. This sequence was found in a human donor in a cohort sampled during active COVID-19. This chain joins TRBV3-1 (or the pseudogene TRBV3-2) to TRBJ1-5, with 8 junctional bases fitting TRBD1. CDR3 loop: CASSQDRASQPQHF. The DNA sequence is TGTGCCAGCAGCCAGGACAGGGCATCACAGCCCCAGCATTTT.